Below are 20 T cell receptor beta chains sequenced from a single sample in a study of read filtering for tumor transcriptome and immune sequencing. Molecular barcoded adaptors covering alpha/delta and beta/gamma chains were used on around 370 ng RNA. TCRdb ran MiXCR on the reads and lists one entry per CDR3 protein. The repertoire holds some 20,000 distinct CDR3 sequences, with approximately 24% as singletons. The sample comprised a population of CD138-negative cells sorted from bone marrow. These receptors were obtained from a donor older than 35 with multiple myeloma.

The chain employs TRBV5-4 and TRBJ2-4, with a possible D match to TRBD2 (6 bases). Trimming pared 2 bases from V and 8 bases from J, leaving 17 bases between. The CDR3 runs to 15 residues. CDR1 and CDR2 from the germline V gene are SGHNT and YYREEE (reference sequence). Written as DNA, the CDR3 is TGTGCCAGCAGCTTAAGGGGCCGGGACTTGGACATTCAGTACTTC. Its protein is CASSLRGRDLDIQYF. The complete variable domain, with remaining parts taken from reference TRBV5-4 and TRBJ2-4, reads ETGVTQSPTHLIKTRGQQVTLRCSSQSGHNTVSWYQQALGQGPQFIFQYYREEENGRGNFPPRFSGLQFPNYSSELNVNALELDDSALYLCASSLRGRDLDIQYFGAGTRLSVL.

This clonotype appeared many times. The CDR3 nucleotides are TGTGCCAGCAGCTTACCCTTTGGTGGAGCGGGATACCAAGAGACCCAGTACTTC. Translating gives CASSLPFGGAGYQETQYF. The chain employs TRBV11-2 and TRBJ2-5; 7 bases align to TRBD2. The CDR3 totals 18 residues. J was trimmed by 0 bases and V by 2 bases; bases with no gene match: 12. Germline CDR1 reads SGHAT; CDR2 reads FQNNGV.

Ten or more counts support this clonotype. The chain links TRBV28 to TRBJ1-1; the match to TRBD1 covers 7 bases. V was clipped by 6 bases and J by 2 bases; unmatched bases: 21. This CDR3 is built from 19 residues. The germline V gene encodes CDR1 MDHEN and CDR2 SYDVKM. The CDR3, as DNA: TGTGCCAGCAGATACACAGGGGTTCTGAAAAGAGGGGAAAACACTGAAGCTTTCTTT. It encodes CASRYTGVLKRGENTEAFF.

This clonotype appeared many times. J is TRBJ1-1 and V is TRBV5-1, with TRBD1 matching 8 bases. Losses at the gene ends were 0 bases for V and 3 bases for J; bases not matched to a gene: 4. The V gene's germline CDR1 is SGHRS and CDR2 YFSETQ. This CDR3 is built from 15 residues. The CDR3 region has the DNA TGCGCCAGCAGCTTGGGGACAGGGAAGGACACTGAAGCTTTCTTT. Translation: CASSLGTGKDTEAFF.

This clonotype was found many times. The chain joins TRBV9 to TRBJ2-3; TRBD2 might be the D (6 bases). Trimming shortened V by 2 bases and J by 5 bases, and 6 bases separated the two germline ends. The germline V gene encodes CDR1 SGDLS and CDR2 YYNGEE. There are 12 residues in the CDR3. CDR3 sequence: CASSVGGDTQYF. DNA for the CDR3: TGTGCCAGCAGCGTCGGGGGAGATACGCAGTATTTT.

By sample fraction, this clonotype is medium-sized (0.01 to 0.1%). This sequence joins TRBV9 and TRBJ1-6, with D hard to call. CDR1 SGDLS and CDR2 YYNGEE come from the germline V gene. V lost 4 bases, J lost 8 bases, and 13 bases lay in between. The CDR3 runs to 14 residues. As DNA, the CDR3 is TGTGCCAGCAGCCGTCAAGGATTAGATTCACCCCTCCACTTT. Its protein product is CASSRQGLDSPLHF.

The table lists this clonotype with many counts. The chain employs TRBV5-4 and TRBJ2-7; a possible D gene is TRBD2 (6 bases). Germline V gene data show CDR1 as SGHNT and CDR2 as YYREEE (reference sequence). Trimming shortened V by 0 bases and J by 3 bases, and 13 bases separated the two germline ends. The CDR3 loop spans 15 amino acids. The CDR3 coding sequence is TGTGCCAGCAGCTTGGTGGGCAGGAGGGACTACGAGCAGTACTTC. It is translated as CASSLVGRRDYEQYF.

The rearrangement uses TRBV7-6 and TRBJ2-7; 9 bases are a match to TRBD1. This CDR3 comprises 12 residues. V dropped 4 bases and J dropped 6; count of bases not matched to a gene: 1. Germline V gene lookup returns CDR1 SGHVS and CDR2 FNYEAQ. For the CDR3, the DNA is TGTGCCAGCAGCTCGACAGGGGGCGAGCAGTACTTC. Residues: CASSSTGGEQYF.

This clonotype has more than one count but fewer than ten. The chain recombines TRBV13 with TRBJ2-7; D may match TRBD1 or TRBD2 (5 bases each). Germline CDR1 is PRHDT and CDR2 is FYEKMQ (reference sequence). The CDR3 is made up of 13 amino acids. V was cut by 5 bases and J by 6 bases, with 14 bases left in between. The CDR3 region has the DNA TGTGCCAGCAGCACTGGCCAGAGGGGCGAGCAGTACTTC. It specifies CASSTGQRGEQYF.

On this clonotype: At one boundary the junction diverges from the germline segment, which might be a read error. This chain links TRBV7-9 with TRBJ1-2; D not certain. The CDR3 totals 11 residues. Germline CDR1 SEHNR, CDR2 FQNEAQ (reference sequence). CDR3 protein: CASSSQYGYAF. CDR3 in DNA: TGTGCCAGCAGCTCCCAATATGGCTACGCCTTC.

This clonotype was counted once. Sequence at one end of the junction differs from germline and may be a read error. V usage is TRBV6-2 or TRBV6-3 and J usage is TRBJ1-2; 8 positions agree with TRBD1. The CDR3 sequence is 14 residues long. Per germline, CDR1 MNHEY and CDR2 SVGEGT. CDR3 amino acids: CASSFQDRGVGHTF. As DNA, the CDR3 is TGTGCCAGCAGTTTTCAAGACAGGGGAGTTGGCCACACCTTC.

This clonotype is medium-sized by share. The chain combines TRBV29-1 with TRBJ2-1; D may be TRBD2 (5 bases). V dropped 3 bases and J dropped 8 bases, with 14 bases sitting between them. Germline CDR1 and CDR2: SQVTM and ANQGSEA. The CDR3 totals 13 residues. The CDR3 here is CSVESLLGDEQFF. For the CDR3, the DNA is TGCAGCGTTGAGTCCCTCCTCGGGGATGAGCAGTTCTTC.

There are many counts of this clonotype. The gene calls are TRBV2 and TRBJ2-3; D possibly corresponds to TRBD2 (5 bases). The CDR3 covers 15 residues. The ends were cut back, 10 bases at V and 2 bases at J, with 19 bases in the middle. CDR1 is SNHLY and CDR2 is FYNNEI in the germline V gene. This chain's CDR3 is CAIRSEGMITDTQYF. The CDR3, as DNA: TGTGCCATTAGGTCAGAGGGAATGATCACAGATACGCAGTATTTT.

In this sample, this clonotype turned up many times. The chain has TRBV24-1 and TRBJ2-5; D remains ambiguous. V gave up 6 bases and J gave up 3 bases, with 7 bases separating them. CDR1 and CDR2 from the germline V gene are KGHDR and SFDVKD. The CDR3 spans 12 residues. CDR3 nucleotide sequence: TGTGCCACCAGTTATGGGGAAGAGACCCAGTACTTC. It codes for CATSYGEETQYF.

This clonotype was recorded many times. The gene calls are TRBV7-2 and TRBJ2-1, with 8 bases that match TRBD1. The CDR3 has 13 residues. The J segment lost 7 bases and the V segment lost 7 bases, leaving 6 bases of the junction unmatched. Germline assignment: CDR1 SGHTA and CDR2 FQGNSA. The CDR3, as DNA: TGTGCCAGCATCGACAGGGGTCAGAATGAGCAGTTCTTC. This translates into CASIDRGQNEQFF. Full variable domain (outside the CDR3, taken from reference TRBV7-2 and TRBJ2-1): GAGVSQSPSNKVTEKGKDVELRCDPISGHTALYWYRQSLGQGLEFLIYFQGNSAPDKSGLPSDRFSAERTGGSVSTLTIQRTQQEDSAVYLCASIDRGQNEQFFGPGTRLTVL.

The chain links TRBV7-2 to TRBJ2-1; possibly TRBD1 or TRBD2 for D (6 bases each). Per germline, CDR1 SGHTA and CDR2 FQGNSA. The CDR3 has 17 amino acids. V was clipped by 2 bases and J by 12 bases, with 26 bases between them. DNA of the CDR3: TGTGCCAGCAGCTTAAAGTCGGGGGCTAGTTTGGTCTATGGGCAGTTCTTC. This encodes CASSLKSGASLVYGQFF. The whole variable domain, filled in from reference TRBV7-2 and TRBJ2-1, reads GAGVSQSPSNKVTEKGKDVELRCDPISGHTALYWYRQSLGQGLEFLIYFQGNSAPDKSGLPSDRFSAERTGGSVSTLTIQRTQQEDSAVYLCASSLKSGASLVYGQFFGPGTRLTVL.

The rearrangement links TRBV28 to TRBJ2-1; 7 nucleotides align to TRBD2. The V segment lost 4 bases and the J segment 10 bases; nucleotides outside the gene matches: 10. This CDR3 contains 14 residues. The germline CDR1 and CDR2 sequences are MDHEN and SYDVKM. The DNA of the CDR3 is TGTGCCAGCAGTTCCACCCGCGGGCGGGAGGAGCAGTTCTTC. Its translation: CASSSTRGREEQFF.

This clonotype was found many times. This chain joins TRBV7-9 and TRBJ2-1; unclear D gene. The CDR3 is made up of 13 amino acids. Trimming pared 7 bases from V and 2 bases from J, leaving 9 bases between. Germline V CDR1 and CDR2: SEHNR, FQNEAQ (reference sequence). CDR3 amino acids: CASTTGTYNEQFF. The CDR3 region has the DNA TGTGCCAGCACGACTGGAACCTACAATGAGCAGTTCTTC.

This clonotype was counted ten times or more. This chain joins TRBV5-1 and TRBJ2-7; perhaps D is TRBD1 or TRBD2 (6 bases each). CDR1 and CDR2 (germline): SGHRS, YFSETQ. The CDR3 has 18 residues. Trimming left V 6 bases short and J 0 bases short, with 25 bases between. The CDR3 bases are TGCGCCAGCAAGGGGCGGGACAACAAAGGCCGAAGCTCCTACGAGCAGTACTTC. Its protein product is CASKGRDNKGRSSYEQYF.

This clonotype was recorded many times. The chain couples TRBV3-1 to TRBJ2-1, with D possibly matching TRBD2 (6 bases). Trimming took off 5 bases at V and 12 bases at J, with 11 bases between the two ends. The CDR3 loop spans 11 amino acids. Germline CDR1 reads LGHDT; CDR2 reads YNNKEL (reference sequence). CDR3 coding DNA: TGTGCCAGCAGCGGGACTGGACGGCAGTTCTTC. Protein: CASSGTGRQFF.